The 21 T cell receptor beta chains in this list originate from one sample, sequenced in a study of early T cells in non-severe SARS-CoV-2 infection. MiXCR, applied by TCRdb to the 5' RACE reads, yields one record per CDR3 protein. In the table there are about 29,000 distinct CDR3 sequences, 4.5% of which are singletons. Sequencing used whole blood. These receptors originate from an adult who was a healthcare worker with PCR-confirmed SARS-CoV-2 infection or an uninfected control (not recorded which).

The rearrangement uses TRBV29-1 and TRBJ2-5, with 7 bases identical to TRBD2. The CDR3 runs 11 residues. Germline V lookup: CDR1 SQVTM, CDR2 ANQGSEA. J gave up 5 bases and V 8 bases, and 5 bases lay outside the gene matches. CDR3 amino acids: CSTREGETQYF. The CDR3 DNA follows: TGCAGCACCAGGGAGGGCGAGACCCAGTACTTC.

This clonotype was seen many times. J is TRBJ2-1 and V is TRBV3-1; D possibly uses TRBD1 or TRBD2 (5 bases each). This CDR3 is built from 15 residues. The V gene lost 1 base and the J gene lost 2 bases, with 9 bases spanning the gap. Germline CDR1 and CDR2: LGHDT and YNNKEL (reference sequence). The CDR3 loop reads CASSQGGTTYNEQFF. CDR3 DNA: TGTGCCAGCAGCCAAGGGGGGACCACCTACAATGAGCAGTTCTTC.

J is TRBJ2-3 and V is TRBV2; 11 nucleotides agree with TRBD1. The CDR3 has 13 residues. V was pared by 10 bases and J by 4 bases, with 4 bases of the junction left unmatched. Germline values: CDR1 SNHLY, CDR2 FYNNEI. This CDR3 is CATGTGGPDTQYF. Written as DNA, the CDR3 is TGTGCCACCGGGACAGGGGGACCAGATACGCAGTATTTT.

In its sample, this clonotype was seen many times. This rearrangement joins TRBV5-4 to TRBJ2-1, with 10 bases that match TRBD2. Germline V CDR1 and CDR2: SGHNT, YYREEE (reference sequence). Trimming removed 1 base from V and 3 bases from J; junction bases left unmatched: 4. The CDR3 loop spans 16 amino acids. The CDR3 protein is CASSLSLAGDYNEQFF. The DNA of the CDR3 is TGTGCCAGCAGCTTGAGTCTAGCGGGGGACTACAATGAGCAGTTCTTC.

The rearrangement joins TRBV29-1 to TRBJ2-1, with D maybe TRBD1 (5 bases). Per germline, CDR1 SQVTM and CDR2 ANQGSEA. Trimming stripped 4 bases from V and 1 base from J, with 20 bases between. The CDR3 runs to 17 residues. CDR3 sequence: CSVVSQATGHSYNEQFF. In nucleotides, the CDR3 is TGCAGCGTTGTCTCCCAAGCAACAGGCCATTCCTACAATGAGCAGTTCTTC.

The V and J genes are TRBV11-2 and TRBJ2-5, with TRBD2 identical over 10 bases. V shed 3 bases and J 6 bases; nucleotides not matched to a gene: 7. The CDR3 runs 15 residues. Germline V lookup: CDR1 SGHAT, CDR2 FQNNGV. For the CDR3, the DNA is TGTGCCAGCAGCTTCGAGCGGGGGGGCGTTAAGACCCAGTACTTC. Encoded protein: CASSFERGGVKTQYF.

This clonotype was seen many times. This rearrangement joins TRBV6-5 to TRBJ2-7; D not certain. V shed 6 bases and J shed 6 bases, with 18 bases lying between them. Germline lookup yields CDR1 MNHEY and CDR2 SVGAGI. CDR3 size: 14 residues. Here the CDR3 DNA reads TGTGCCAGCAGATCACCCGTCTCGTGGGGCGAGCAGTACTTC. Translating gives CASRSPVSWGEQYF.

Ten or more counts support this clonotype. The chain employs TRBV5-1 and TRBJ2-7; 7 bases match TRBD2. The CDR3 spans 16 residues. CDR1 is SGHRS and CDR2 is YFSETQ in the germline V gene. V was clipped by 0 bases and J by 2 bases; unmatched bases: 8. The CDR3 reads CASSLEAGTPPYEQYF. DNA of the CDR3: TGCGCCAGCAGCTTGGAAGCGGGGACCCCACCCTACGAGCAGTACTTC.

This sequence joins TRBV29-1 and TRBJ1-4; D is uncertain. Deletions cut 7 bases from V and 5 bases from J, with 14 bases between. Germline CDR1 reads SQVTM; CDR2 reads ANQGSEA. The CDR3 loop spans 13 amino acids. The CDR3 protein is CSAEAGGNEKLFF. Here the CDR3 DNA reads TGCAGCGCCGAGGCAGGAGGAAATGAAAAACTGTTTTTT.

This clonotype has at least ten counts. The junction departs from the called germline gene at one end, perhaps through a read error. The chain carries TRBV6-2 or TRBV6-3 and TRBJ2-7; D is uncertain. The CDR3 loop spans 17 amino acids. Germline CDR1 and CDR2: MNHEY and SVGEGT. CDR3 nucleotide sequence: TGTGCCAGCAGTTACTCGATCTCCGCAGATCAAGGGTACGGGCAGTACTTC. Residues: CASSYSISADQGYGQYF.

In its sample, this clonotype was seen many times. DNA of the CDR3: TGTGCCAGCAGTTACGGGGGTCCAGGACAGGGTTCGTCGGAGCAGTTCTTC. As protein: CASSYGGPGQGSSEQFF. This rearrangement joins TRBV6-2 or TRBV6-3 to TRBJ2-1; 8 nucleotides align to TRBD1. After removal of 2 bases from V and 10 bases from J, the junction contained 16 bases not matched to a gene. The CDR3 is 17 amino acids. The germline CDR1 and CDR2 sequences are MNHEY and SVGEGT.

The sample holds a few counts of this clonotype. The chain combines TRBV7-2 with TRBJ2-5; no reliable D call. The V and J ends lost 5 bases and 5 bases respectively, with 15 bases between them. Per germline, CDR1 SGHTA and CDR2 FQGNSA. The CDR3 runs to 14 residues. CDR3 sequence (DNA): TGTGCCAGCAGCCCAGCAAGGGTGTTGGAGACCCAGTACTTC. Its protein product is CASSPARVLETQYF.

This clonotype was picked up many times. This chain connects TRBV7-6 to TRBJ2-2; 12 bases fit TRBD2. The junction had 5 bases not matched to a gene; V was cut back by 3 bases and J by 3 bases. The CDR3 is 17 residues long. Germline-derived CDR1 and CDR2 are SGHVS and FNYEAQ. CDR3 region: CASSFATSGRDTGELFF. The CDR3, as DNA: TGTGCCAGCAGCTTTGCGACTAGCGGGAGAGACACCGGGGAGCTGTTTTTT. The complete variable domain, with remaining parts taken from reference TRBV7-6 and TRBJ2-2, reads GAGVSQSPRYKVTKRGQDVALRCDPISGHVSLYWYRQALGQGPEFLTYFNYEAQQDKSGLPNDRFSAERPEGSISTLTIQRTEQRDSAMYRCASSFATSGRDTGELFFGEGSRLTVL.

This clonotype came up many times. The genes are TRBV5-8 and TRBJ2-3; D is perhaps TRBD2 (5 bases). CDR3 length: 14 amino acids. Deletions cut 5 bases from V and 1 base from J, with 11 bases between. The germline gives CDR1 SGHTS, CDR2 YDEGEE. CDR3 bases: TGTGCCAGCAGTCCCCGGGGAGGCACAGATACGCAGTATTTT. Protein sequence: CASSPRGGTDTQYF.

The J gene is TRBJ2-3, the V gene TRBV7-6; D is perhaps TRBD2 (6 bases). This CDR3 has 15 amino acids. Germline V CDR1 and CDR2: SGHVS, FNYEAQ. V was trimmed by 2 bases and J by 3 bases, leaving 12 bases between them. The CDR3 here is CASSLQARETDTQYF. CDR3 DNA: TGTGCCAGCAGCTTACAGGCGCGGGAAACAGATACGCAGTATTTT.

This clonotype was picked up a small number of times. V usage is TRBV6-6 and J usage is TRBJ2-7; 12 bases are a match to TRBD1. This CDR3 has 16 amino acids. CDR1 MNHNY and CDR2 SVGAGI come from the germline V gene (reference sequence). The ends lost 6 bases at V and 4 bases at J; junction bases unmatched: 10. The CDR3 reads CASRSTAGQGAYEQYF. The CDR3 DNA reads as TGTGCCAGCAGGTCAACCGCGGGACAGGGGGCTTACGAGCAGTACTTC.

This clonotype was observed many times. The J gene is TRBJ2-3, the V gene TRBV5-1; TRBD2 might be the D (5 bases). There are 15 residues in the CDR3. CDR1 is SGHRS and CDR2 is YFSETQ in the germline V gene. Trimming stripped 2 bases from V and 0 bases from J, with 10 bases between. The CDR3 is CASSFSGKSTDTQYF. Written as DNA, the CDR3 is TGCGCCAGCAGCTTTTCGGGAAAAAGCACAGATACGCAGTATTTT.

There are many counts of this clonotype. The chain recombines TRBV5-4 with TRBJ1-6; 10 positions match TRBD1. Germline V gene sequence: CDR1 SGHNT, CDR2 YYREEE (reference sequence). Trimming at V came to 4 bases and at J to 10 bases, leaving 8 bases not matched to a gene. This CDR3 region has 15 residues. CDR3 amino acids: CASSLRDRGTSPLHF. The CDR3, as DNA: TGTGCCAGCAGCCTAAGGGACAGGGGTACATCACCCCTCCACTTT.

This clonotype was seen only a few times. This chain uses TRBV4-3 with TRBJ2-3, with D tentatively TRBD2 (5 bases). V lost 0 bases to trimming and J lost 4 bases, with 8 bases between them. Germline V gives CDR1 LGHNA, CDR2 YSLEER. The CDR3 has 14 residues. CDR3 DNA sequence: TGCGCCAGCAGCCAAGATTTAGCGTCAGATACGCAGTATTTT. Translating it yields CASSQDLASDTQYF.

This chain joins TRBV7-9 and TRBJ1-1; D may be TRBD1 (6 bases). The germline gives CDR1 SEHNR, CDR2 FQNEAQ (reference sequence). Trimming removed 6 bases at V and 8 bases at J, with 13 bases between. The CDR3 length is 12 residues. The CDR3 bases are TGTGCCAGCAGTCCCTTGGGACAAGAAGCTTTCTTT. Translated: CASSPLGQEAFF.

To note about this clonotype: A read error may explain this, as a much larger clone is one base away. V is TRBV12-3 or TRBV12-4 and J is TRBJ1-1; unclear D gene. This CDR3 contains 13 residues. CDR3: CANSAAGNTEAFF. The CDR3 DNA reads TGTGCCAACAGTGCGGCAGGAAACACTGAAGCTTTCTTT.